Each of the 11 T cell receptor beta chains below was sequenced from the same sample in a study of cytotoxic CD8 clonotypes in ibrutinib-treated CLL. Clones were sequenced by immunoSEQ multiplex PCR, and TCRdb holds only the in-frame ones, with some missing. This repertoire shows around 130,000 clones, around four fifths found once; its top ten account for 2.5% to 3.5%. The sample here was PBMCs, taken after 24 months of ibrutinib treatment. The receptors shown here come from a human donor with chronic lymphocytic leukemia.

V gene TRBV7-8 combines with J gene TRBJ2-5; 8 positions agree with TRBD2. The CDR3 contains 16 residues. The J segment lost 5 bases and the V segment lost 2 bases, leaving 10 bases of the junction unmatched. Germline loops: CDR1 SGHVS, CDR2 FQNEAQ. CDR3 loop: CASSLTRGGLGETQYF. Here the CDR3 DNA reads TGTGCCAGCAGCTTAACCCGCGGGGGGCTGGGGGAGACCCAGTACTTC.

This clone occurred a few times. The CDR3 spells CASSLAGYQNEKLFF. The CDR3 DNA sequence: TGTGCCAGCAGCTTGGCAGGGTATCAAAATGAAAAACTGTTTTTT. The genes are TRBV5-4 and TRBJ1-4, with D possibly TRBD1 on 5 matching bases. This CDR3 spans 15 amino acids. CDR1 is SGHNT, CDR2 YYREEE, per germline (reference sequence). The ends were cut back, 0 bases at V and 5 bases at J, with 11 bases in the middle.

The chain is built from TRBV7-2 and TRBJ2-5; D is tentatively TRBD1 or TRBD2 (5 bases each). The CDR3 is 14 amino acids. V lost 5 bases and J lost 1, with 11 bases in between. The germline CDR1 and CDR2 sequences are SGHTA and FQGNSA. The CDR3 loop reads CASSKPGPQETQYF. Here the CDR3 DNA reads TGTGCCAGCAGCAAACCGGGACCCCAAGAGACCCAGTACTTC.

This clone was observed a few times. The gene calls are TRBV4-3 and TRBJ1-2; possibly TRBD1 for D (5 bases). In germline, CDR1 is LGHNA, CDR2 YSLEER. This CDR3 region has 14 residues. The ends were cut back, 4 bases at V and 8 bases at J, with 17 bases in the middle. The DNA of the CDR3 is TGCGCCAGCAGCCCAGAGGGCAGGGAGTGGGGCTACACCTTC. Translation: CASSPEGREWGYTF.

CDR3 DNA sequence: TGTGCCAGCAGCTTCCCCTTGAGACAGGGCCACAGTGAGCAGTTCTTC. Its translation: CASSFPLRQGHSEQFF. J is TRBJ2-1 and V is TRBV11-2; 7 bases are shared with TRBD1. With 3 bases clipped from V and 9 bases from J, the junction kept 14 bases outside the gene matches. Germline CDR1 reads SGHAT; CDR2 reads FQNNGV. The length of the CDR3 is 16 residues.

The rearrangement uses TRBV18 and TRBJ2-7, with 10 bases that match TRBD1. This CDR3 region has 14 residues. In germline, CDR1 is KGHSH, CDR2 LQKENI. V lost 7 bases to trimming and J lost 3 bases; unmatched junction nucleotides: 6. The CDR3 nucleotides are TGTGCCAGCTTTACCGGGACAGGGGACTACGAGCAGTACTTC. Its protein product is CASFTGTGDYEQYF.

The genes are TRBV7-7 and TRBJ2-3; tentative D call: TRBD2 (6 bases). The CDR3 contains 15 residues. Germline V CDR1 and CDR2: SSHAT, FNYEAQ (reference sequence). The V end lost 5 bases, the J end lost 5 bases, and 17 bases lay between the germline ends. CDR3 DNA sequence: TGTGCCAGCAGCGTAGGGGTCCGGGGGAGAGATACGCAGTATTTT. This encodes CASSVGVRGRDTQYF.

The chain links TRBV6-1 to TRBJ1-1; D not certain. The CDR3 spans 11 residues. Deletions cut 7 bases from V and 8 bases from J, with 11 bases between. From germline, CDR1 is MNHNS and CDR2 SASEGT. CDR3 protein: CASMELKEAFF. CDR3 coding DNA: TGTGCCAGCATGGAGCTCAAAGAAGCTTTCTTT.

The gene calls are TRBV10-2 and TRBJ2-7; D unclear. Trimming took 4 bases from V and 6 from J, leaving 10 bases between them. The germline V gene encodes CDR1 WSHSY and CDR2 SAAADI. The CDR3 totals 12 residues. This chain's CDR3 is CASSALPGEQYF. CDR3 nucleotides: TGCGCCAGCAGTGCCCTGCCGGGCGAGCAGTACTTC.

The rearrangement uses TRBV28 and TRBJ2-4, with 11 bases identical to TRBD1. The CDR3 totals 18 residues. V was clipped by 3 bases and J by 5 bases; unmatched bases: 12. CDR1 and CDR2 (germline): MDHEN, SYDVKM. CDR3 in amino acids: CASSFPLGQGAGENIQYF. As DNA, the CDR3 is TGTGCCAGCAGTTTCCCTCTCGGACAGGGGGCAGGGGAAAACATTCAGTACTTC.

This clone came up once. CDR3 sequence: CASSFGAESSYEQYF. The CDR3 DNA reads TGTGCCAGCAGCTTCGGTGCGGAGAGCTCCTACGAGCAGTACTTC. The rearrangement links TRBV5-4 to TRBJ2-7; D call uncertain. The germline CDR1 and CDR2 sequences are SGHNT and YYREEE (reference sequence). The CDR3 is made up of 15 amino acids. Deletions cut 2 bases from V and 0 bases from J, with 12 bases between.